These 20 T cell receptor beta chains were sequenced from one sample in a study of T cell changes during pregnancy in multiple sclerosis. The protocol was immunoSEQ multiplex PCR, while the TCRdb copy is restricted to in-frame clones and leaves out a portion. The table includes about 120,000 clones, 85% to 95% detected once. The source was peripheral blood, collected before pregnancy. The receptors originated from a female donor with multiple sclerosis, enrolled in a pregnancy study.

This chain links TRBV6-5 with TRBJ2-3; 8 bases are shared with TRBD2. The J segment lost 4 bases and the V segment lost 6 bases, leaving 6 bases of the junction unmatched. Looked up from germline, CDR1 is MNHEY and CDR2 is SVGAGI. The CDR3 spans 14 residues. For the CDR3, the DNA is TGTGCCAGCAGCTCCGGGACTAGATCAGATACGCAGTATTTT. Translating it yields CASSSGTRSDTQYF.

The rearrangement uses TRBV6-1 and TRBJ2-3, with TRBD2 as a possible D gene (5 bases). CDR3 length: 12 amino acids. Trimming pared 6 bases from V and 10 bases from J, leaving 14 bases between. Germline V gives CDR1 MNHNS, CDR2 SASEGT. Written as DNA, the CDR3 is TGTGCCAGCAGGGCGGGTTGGACGGCGCAGTATTTT. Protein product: CASRAGWTAQYF.

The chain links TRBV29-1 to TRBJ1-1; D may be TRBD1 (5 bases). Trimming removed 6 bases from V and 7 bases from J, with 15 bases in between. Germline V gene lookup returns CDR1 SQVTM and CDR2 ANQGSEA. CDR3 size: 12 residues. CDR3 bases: TGCAGCGTGGACCGGGGGAGGAATGAAGCTTTCTTT. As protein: CSVDRGRNEAFF.

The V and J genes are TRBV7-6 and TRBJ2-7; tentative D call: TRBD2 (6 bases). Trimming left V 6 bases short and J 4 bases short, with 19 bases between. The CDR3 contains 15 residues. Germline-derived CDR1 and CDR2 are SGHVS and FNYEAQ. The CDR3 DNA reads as TGTGCCAGCAGTCCCGGGCCTAGCGTTCTGTACGAGCAGTACTTC. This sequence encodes CASSPGPSVLYEQYF.

CDR3 protein: CAWSPADIKGNTIYF. CDR3 DNA sequence: TGTGCCTGGAGCCCTGCCGACATAAAGGGAAACACCATATATTTT. The genes are TRBV30 and TRBJ1-3; the D is unclear. CDR1 is GTSNPN and CDR2 is SVGIG in the germline V gene (reference sequence). Trimming took off 3 bases at V and 4 bases at J, with 16 bases between the two ends. The CDR3 sequence is 15 residues long.

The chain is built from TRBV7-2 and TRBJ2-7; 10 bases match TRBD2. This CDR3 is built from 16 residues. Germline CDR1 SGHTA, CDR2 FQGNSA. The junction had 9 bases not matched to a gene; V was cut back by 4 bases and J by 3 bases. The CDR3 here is CASSWTSGPSRYEQYF. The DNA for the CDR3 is TGTGCCAGCAGCTGGACTAGCGGCCCATCTCGCTACGAGCAGTACTTC.

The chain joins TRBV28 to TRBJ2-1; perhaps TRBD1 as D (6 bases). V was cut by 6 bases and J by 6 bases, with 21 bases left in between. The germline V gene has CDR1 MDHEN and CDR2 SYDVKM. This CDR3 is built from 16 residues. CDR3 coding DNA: TGTGCCAGCAGCCGCGACCCTCCGGGACAACCCAATGAGCAGTTCTTC. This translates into CASSRDPPGQPNEQFF.

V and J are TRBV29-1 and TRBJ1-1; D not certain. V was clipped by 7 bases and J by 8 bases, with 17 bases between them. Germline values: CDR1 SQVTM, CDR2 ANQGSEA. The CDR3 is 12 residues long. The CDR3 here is CSGRARGTEAFF. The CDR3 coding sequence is TGCAGCGGGAGGGCTCGCGGTACCGAAGCTTTCTTT.

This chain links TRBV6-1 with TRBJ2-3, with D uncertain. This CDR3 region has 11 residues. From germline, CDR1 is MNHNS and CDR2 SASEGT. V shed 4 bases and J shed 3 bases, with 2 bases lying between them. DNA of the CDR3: TGTGCCAGCAGTGCAACAGATACGCAGTATTTT. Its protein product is CASSATDTQYF.

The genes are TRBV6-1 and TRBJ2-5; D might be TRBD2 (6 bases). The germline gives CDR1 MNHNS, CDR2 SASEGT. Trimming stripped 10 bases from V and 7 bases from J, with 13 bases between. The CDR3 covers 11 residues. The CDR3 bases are TGTGCCACTGCCGGGAGTTGGACCCAGTACTTC. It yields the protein CATAGSWTQYF.

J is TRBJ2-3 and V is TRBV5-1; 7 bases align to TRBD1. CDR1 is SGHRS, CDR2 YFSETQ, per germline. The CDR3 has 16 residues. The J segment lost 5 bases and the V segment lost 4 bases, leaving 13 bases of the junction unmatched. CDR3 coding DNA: TGCGCCAGCAGCCGACAGGGAGACGGGCGTAGAGATACGCAGTATTTT. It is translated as CASSRQGDGRRDTQYF.

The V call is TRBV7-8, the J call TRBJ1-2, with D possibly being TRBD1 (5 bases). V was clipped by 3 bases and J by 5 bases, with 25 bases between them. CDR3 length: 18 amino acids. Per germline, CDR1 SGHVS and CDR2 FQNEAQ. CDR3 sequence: CASSFLLRPSQGLYGYTF. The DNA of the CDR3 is TGTGCCAGCAGCTTCCTACTGCGCCCCTCCCAGGGCCTGTATGGCTACACCTTC. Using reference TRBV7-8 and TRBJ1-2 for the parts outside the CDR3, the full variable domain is GAGVSQSPRYKVAKRGQDVALRCDPISGHVSLFWYQQALGQGPEFLTYFQNEAQLDKSGLPSDRFFAERPEGSVSTLKIQRTQQEDSAVYLCASSFLLRPSQGLYGYTFGSGTRLTVV.

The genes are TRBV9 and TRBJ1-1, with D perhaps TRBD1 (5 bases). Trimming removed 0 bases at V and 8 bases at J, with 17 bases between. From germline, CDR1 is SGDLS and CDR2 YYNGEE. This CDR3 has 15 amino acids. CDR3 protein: CASSVGDFSRPEAFF. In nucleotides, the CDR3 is TGTGCCAGCAGCGTAGGGGACTTCTCACGGCCCGAAGCTTTCTTT.

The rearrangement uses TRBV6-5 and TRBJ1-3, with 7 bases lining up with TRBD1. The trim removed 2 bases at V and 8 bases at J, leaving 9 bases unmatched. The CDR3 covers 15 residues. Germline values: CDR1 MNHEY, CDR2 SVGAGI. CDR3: CASSYEQGRGDTIYF. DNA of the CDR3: TGTGCCAGCAGTTACGAACAGGGGCGAGGAGACACCATATATTTT.

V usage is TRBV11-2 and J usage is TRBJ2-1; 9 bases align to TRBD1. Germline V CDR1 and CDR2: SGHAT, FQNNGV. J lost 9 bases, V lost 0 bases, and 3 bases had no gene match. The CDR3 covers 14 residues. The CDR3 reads CASSLDGTGTEQFF. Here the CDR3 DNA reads TGTGCCAGCAGCTTAGATGGGACAGGGACTGAGCAGTTCTTC.

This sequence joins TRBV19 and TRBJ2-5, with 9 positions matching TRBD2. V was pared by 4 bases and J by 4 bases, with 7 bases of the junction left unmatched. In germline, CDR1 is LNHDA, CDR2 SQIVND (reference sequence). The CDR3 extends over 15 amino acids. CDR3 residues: CASSKRAGGTETQYF. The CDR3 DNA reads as TGTGCCAGTAGTAAGCGAGCGGGGGGAACAGAGACCCAGTACTTC.

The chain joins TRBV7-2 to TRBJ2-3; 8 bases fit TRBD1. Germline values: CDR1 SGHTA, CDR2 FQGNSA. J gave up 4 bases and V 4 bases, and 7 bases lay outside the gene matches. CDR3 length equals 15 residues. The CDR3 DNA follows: TGTGCCAGCAGCTCCAGGACAGGGCGCGCAGATACGCAGTATTTT. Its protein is CASSSRTGRADTQYF.

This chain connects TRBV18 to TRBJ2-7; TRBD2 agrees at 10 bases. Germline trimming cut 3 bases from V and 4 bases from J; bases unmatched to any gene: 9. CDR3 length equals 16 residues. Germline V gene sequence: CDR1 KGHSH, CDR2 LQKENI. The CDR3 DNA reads TGTGCCAGCTCACCGACCCTAGCGGGAGCTCGGTACGAGCAGTACTTC. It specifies CASSPTLAGARYEQYF.

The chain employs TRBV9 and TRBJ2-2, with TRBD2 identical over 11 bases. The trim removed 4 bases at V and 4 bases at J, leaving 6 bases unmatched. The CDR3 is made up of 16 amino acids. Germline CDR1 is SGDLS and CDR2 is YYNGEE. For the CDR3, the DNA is TGTGCCAGCAGCCCCACTAGCGGGGGTTTCACCGGGGAGCTGTTTTTT. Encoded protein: CASSPTSGGFTGELFF.

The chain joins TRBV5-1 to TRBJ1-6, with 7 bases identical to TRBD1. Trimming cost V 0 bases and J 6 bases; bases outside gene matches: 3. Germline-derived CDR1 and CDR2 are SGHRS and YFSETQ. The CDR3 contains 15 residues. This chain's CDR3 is CASSLDRGSNSPLHF. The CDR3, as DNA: TGCGCCAGCAGCTTGGACAGGGGTAGTAATTCACCCCTCCACTTT.